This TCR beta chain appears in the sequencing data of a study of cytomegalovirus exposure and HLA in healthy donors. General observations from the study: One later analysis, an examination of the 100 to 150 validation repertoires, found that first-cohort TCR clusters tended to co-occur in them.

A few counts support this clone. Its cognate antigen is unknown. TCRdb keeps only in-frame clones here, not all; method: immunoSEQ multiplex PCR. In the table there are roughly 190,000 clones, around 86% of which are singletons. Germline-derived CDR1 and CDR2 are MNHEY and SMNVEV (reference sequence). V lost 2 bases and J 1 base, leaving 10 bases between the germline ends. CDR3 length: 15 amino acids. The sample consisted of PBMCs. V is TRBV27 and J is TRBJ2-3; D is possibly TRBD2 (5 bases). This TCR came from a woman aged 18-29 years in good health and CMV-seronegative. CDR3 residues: CASSLSLGGTDTQYF. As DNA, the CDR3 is TGTGCCAGCAGTTTAAGTCTCGGGGGCACAGATACGCAGTATTTT.